The present T cell receptor beta chain was sequenced within a study of cytomegalovirus exposure and HLA in healthy donors. Of note for this clone: Its target is not known.

Regarding the study as a whole: Some TCR beta chains (around 180 of them) were listed as cytomegalovirus-associated.

The PCR employed 60 Vbeta primers together with 13 Jbeta primers. The assay was immunoSEQ multiplex PCR, and TCRdb's table has in-frame clones only and misses some. The data hold 110,000 to 150,000 clones, with 78% observed a single time. In germline, CDR1 is LNHDA, CDR2 SQIVND (reference sequence). V shed 4 bases and J 6 bases; nucleotides not matched to a gene: 3. The length of the CDR3 is 13 residues. The TCR was taken from a woman aged 18 to 35 in good health and CMV-seropositive. This chain connects TRBV19 to TRBJ1-2, with 9 bases matching TRBD1. Sequences were obtained from PBMCs. CDR3 DNA: TGTGCCAGTAGTAACAGGGGGCTAGATGGCTACACCTTC. It encodes CASSNRGLDGYTF.